One and the same sample provided the 16 T cell receptor beta chains below, sequenced in a study of T-cell reconstitution after alpha-beta-depleted transplantation in children. It was with unique molecular identifiers that the TCRbeta library was prepared. TCRdb fed the PCR reads into MiXCR, producing one record per CDR3 protein. The repertoire holds over 150,000 distinct CDR3 sequences, with approximately 6% as singletons. The source material was PBMCs, sampled before TCRalphabeta/CD19-depleted stem cell transplant. Receptors originate from a girl in the first two years of life with combined immunodeficiency, due to receive a stem cell transplant.

This clonotype was observed at least ten times. The V gene is TRBV6-2 or TRBV6-3, the J gene TRBJ1-6; D ambiguous. V lost 5 bases and J lost 0, with 11 bases in between. CDR1 is MNHEY and CDR2 is SVGEGT in the germline V gene. There are 16 residues in the CDR3. The CDR3 region is CASSHRLSSYNSPLHF. Here the CDR3 DNA reads TGTGCCAGCAGTCATCGACTTAGCTCCTATAATTCACCCCTCCACTTT.

This clonotype came up many times. The chain recombines TRBV20-1 with TRBJ1-1; D remains unclear. Germline V CDR1 and CDR2: DFQATT, SNEGSKA (reference sequence). This CDR3 is 9 amino acids long. Trimming left V 6 bases short and J 9 bases short, with 8 bases between. This chain's CDR3 is CSAGAQAFF. For the CDR3, the DNA is TGCAGTGCCGGAGCGCAAGCTTTCTTT.

This clonotype was counted at least ten times. This sequence joins TRBV7-9 and TRBJ1-1; 7 positions match TRBD1. After removal of 5 bases from V and 2 bases from J, the junction contained 8 bases not matched to a gene. The CDR3 runs 15 residues. Per the germline V gene, CDR1 is SEHNR and CDR2 is FQNEAQ (reference sequence). CDR3 sequence (DNA): TGTGCCAGCAGCGACCGACAGGGAATAAACACTGAAGCTTTCTTT. Translated, it gives CASSDRQGINTEAFF.

This clonotype was recorded at least ten times. This chain joins TRBV28 and TRBJ2-3; possible D gene TRBD2, 7 bases. With 1 base removed from V and 2 bases from J, the gap between germline ends came to 16 bases. The CDR3 has 17 residues. Germline V gene data show CDR1 as MDHEN and CDR2 as SYDVKM. CDR3 protein: CASSLLGGPLYTDTQYF. The CDR3 DNA is TGTGCCAGCAGTTTATTGGGGGGGCCCCTCTACACAGATACGCAGTATTTT.

This clonotype has just a few counts. V is TRBV12-3 or TRBV12-4 and J is TRBJ1-6; D unresolved. This CDR3 comprises 12 residues. V lost 3 bases to trimming and J lost 11 bases, with 8 bases between them. Here the CDR3 reads CASSFLSPPLHF. The DNA of the CDR3 is TGTGCCAGCAGTTTCTTGTCTCCACCCCTCCACTTT.

The chain joins TRBV19 to TRBJ1-1; D gene ambiguous. V dropped 6 bases and J dropped 4 bases, with 12 bases sitting between them. This CDR3 region has 13 residues. Per germline, CDR1 LNHDA and CDR2 SQIVND (reference sequence). For the CDR3, the DNA is TGTGCCAGTAGAGAGCTAGGTAGCACTGAAGCTTTCTTT. It codes for CASRELGSTEAFF.

This clonotype appeared many times. The chain has TRBV28 and TRBJ2-6; 7 nucleotides match TRBD1. Germline lookup yields CDR1 MDHEN and CDR2 SYDVKM. The CDR3 length is 18 residues. V lost 6 bases and J lost 0; bases outside the gene matches: 11. The CDR3 loop is CASSEVQGRYSGANVLTF. CDR3 coding DNA: TGTGCCAGCAGCGAAGTACAGGGGCGGTACTCTGGGGCCAACGTCCTGACTTTC.

This clonotype was counted at least ten times. This chain links TRBV3-1 with TRBJ1-1; unclear D gene. Germline V gene data show CDR1 as LGHDT and CDR2 as YNNKEL (reference sequence). The CDR3 is 12 amino acids. V was clipped by 8 bases and J by 4 bases, with 11 bases between them. DNA of the CDR3: TGTGCCAGCGGTGGGGTGGGCACTGAAGCTTTCTTT. Translating gives CASGGVGTEAFF.

This clonotype appeared a few times. This CDR3 reads CASSQDRGRGLLKTQYF. The CDR3 DNA follows: TGTGCCAGCAGCCAAGACCGAGGCAGGGGGCTTTTGAAGACCCAGTACTTC. V is TRBV3-1 and J is TRBJ2-5; 8 nucleotides line up with TRBD1. Germline values: CDR1 LGHDT, CDR2 YNNKEL (reference sequence). This CDR3 contains 17 residues. The J segment lost 6 bases and the V segment lost 0 bases, leaving 12 bases of the junction unmatched.

The rearrangement joins TRBV20-1 to TRBJ2-3; TRBD2 aligns across 13 bases. With 6 bases clipped from V and 3 bases from J, the junction kept 15 bases outside the gene matches. Germline V gene lookup returns CDR1 DFQATT and CDR2 SNEGSKA (reference sequence). There are 18 residues in the CDR3. CDR3 sequence reads: CSAVDPISTSGGTDTQYF. The CDR3 nucleotides read TGCAGTGCCGTTGACCCTATTTCGACTAGCGGGGGGACAGATACGCAGTATTTT.

This clonotype occurred many times. V gene TRBV6-2 or TRBV6-3 combines with J gene TRBJ2-1; 12 positions agree with TRBD2. The germline V gene has CDR1 MNHEY and CDR2 SVGEGT. The CDR3 is 17 amino acids. Trimming took 6 bases from V and 0 from J; bases not matched to a gene: 6. The CDR3 DNA follows: TGTGCCAGCAGAGAGACTAGCGGGGGAGACTCCTACAATGAGCAGTTCTTC. It is translated as CASRETSGGDSYNEQFF.

This clonotype showed up many times. This chain joins TRBV28 and TRBJ2-7, with D uncertain. CDR3 length: 10 amino acids. The V and J ends lost 4 bases and 5 bases respectively, with 3 bases between them. The germline V gene encodes CDR1 MDHEN and CDR2 SYDVKM. The CDR3 sequence is CASSWDEQYF. CDR3 nucleotides: TGTGCCAGCAGTTGGGACGAGCAGTACTTC.

At least ten counts were recorded for this clonotype. The J gene is TRBJ2-1, the V gene TRBV28, with 8 positions matching TRBD1. The CDR3 contains 15 residues. V trimming: 5 bases; J trimming: 5 bases; junction bases outside the gene matches: 8. Germline CDR1 MDHEN, CDR2 SYDVKM. Here the CDR3 reads CASSPWTGMNNEQFF. The CDR3 DNA follows: TGTGCCAGCAGTCCCTGGACAGGGATGAACAATGAGCAGTTCTTC.

This clonotype came up many times. The chain couples TRBV5-1 to TRBJ2-7; the D gene could be TRBD1 or TRBD2 (6 bases each). V dropped 1 base and J dropped 0 bases, with 14 bases sitting between them. Germline assignment: CDR1 SGHRS and CDR2 YFSETQ. The CDR3 extends over 16 amino acids. The DNA for the CDR3 is TGCGCCAGCAGCTTGTCGGCGGGACAAAGCTCCTACGAGCAGTACTTC. Protein sequence: CASSLSAGQSSYEQYF.

This clonotype was counted ten times or more. The V call is TRBV21-1, the J call TRBJ2-3; the table's D gene call, TRBD1, was not cross checked with the DNA. TRBV21-1 is a listed pseudogene. This CDR3 has 14 amino acids. CDR3 nucleotide sequence: TGTGCCAGCAGCAAATCCCTGGCTGATCATACGCAGTATTTT. Amino acids: CASSKSLADHTQYF.

This clonotype was found many times. The chain combines TRBV7-9 with TRBJ2-1; 7 positions agree with TRBD1. Per the germline V gene, CDR1 is SEHNR and CDR2 is FQNEAQ (reference sequence). J lost 0 bases, V lost 5 bases, and 4 bases had no gene match. The CDR3 runs 15 residues. CDR3 sequence: CASSPRDSSYNEQFF. The CDR3 DNA follows: TGTGCCAGCAGCCCCCGGGACAGCTCCTACAATGAGCAGTTCTTC.